A selection of T cell receptor beta chains follows, all from one sample in a study of control samples from healthy donors and cancer patients. The protocol was immunoSEQ multiplex PCR, while the TCRdb copy is restricted to in-frame clones and leaves out a portion. The sample holds approximately 94,000 clones; roughly 90% are singletons and the top ten take 15% to 20%. The sample taken for sequencing was blood. The origin of the receptors is a woman in her 50s in good health. Each CDR3 is given with its conserved first and last residue. A D gene is named only where the DNA matches it firmly. For some rows the clone size is stated as once, few or many, or as a class when expanded; others skip it.

clone size	J gene	D gene	V gene	CDR3 protein	CDR3 DNA
NA	TRBJ1-1	NA	TRBV6-5	CASSSPSEGTEAFF	TGTGCCAGCAGTTCCCCTTCGGAGGGGACTGAAGCTTTCTTT
NA	TRBJ1-2	TRBD1	TRBV6-2/TRBV6-3	CASSYSGTAFSYTF	TGTGCCAGCAGTTACTCAGGGACAGCCTTCAGCTACACCTTC
once	TRBJ2-1	TRBD2	TRBV19	CASSIAGLAEGNEQFF	TGTGCCAGTAGTATAGCGGGCCTAGCGGAGGGGAATGAGCAGTTCTTC
NA	TRBJ2-7	NA	TRBV5-1	CASSSSYEQYF	TGCGCCAGCAGCTCCTCCTACGAGCAGTACTTC
NA	TRBJ2-2	NA	TRBV9	CASSVQDGELFF	TGTGCCAGCAGCGTACAGGACGGGGAGCTGTTTTTT
NA	TRBJ2-3	NA	TRBV11-3	CASKGGTDTQYF	TGTGCCAGCAAAGGGGGCACAGATACGCAGTATTTT
once	TRBJ1-1	TRBD1	TRBV2	CASGDRGGSLNTEAFF	TGTGCCAGCGGGGACAGGGGGGGTTCCTTGAACACTGAAGCTTTCTTT
NA	TRBJ1-1	NA	TRBV10-1	CASSAGQTSTEAFF	TGCGCCAGCAGTGCTGGACAGACTAGCACTGAAGCTTTCTTT
once	TRBJ2-6	NA	TRBV18	CANSGASGANVLTF	TGTGCCAACTCAGGGGCTTCTGGGGCCAACGTCCTGACTTTC
NA	TRBJ2-3	TRBD2	TRBV4-1	CASSYPGLAITDTQYF	TGCGCCAGCAGCTACCCGGGACTAGCGATAACAGATACGCAGTATTTT
NA	TRBJ2-1	NA	TRBV6-5	CASRLWGSSYNEQFF	TGTGCCAGCAGGCTATGGGGTAGCTCCTACAATGAGCAGTTCTTC
NA	TRBJ2-1	TRBD2	TRBV7-9	CAAGTSGRANEQFF	TGTGCCGCAGGGACTAGCGGGAGGGCCAATGAGCAGTTCTTC
few	TRBJ1-1	TRBD1	TRBV7-2	CASSTRQGYTEAFF	TGTGCCAGCAGCACCCGACAGGGGTACACTGAAGCTTTCTTT
NA	TRBJ1-2	NA	TRBV29-1	CSVPDSSNYGYTF	TGCAGCGTTCCGGACAGCTCCAACTATGGCTACACCTTC